This T cell receptor beta chain stems from a study of T cell changes during pregnancy in multiple sclerosis. Germline V lookup: CDR1 LGHNA, CDR2 YNFKEQ. V shed 4 bases and J 2 bases; nucleotides not matched to a gene: 5. The CDR3 is made up of 17 amino acids. The method was immunoSEQ multiplex PCR; TCRdb's version includes in-frame clones alone and lacks a portion of them. Altogether fewer than 85,000 clones are present, 80% to 95% being singletons, with the ten largest covering approximately 1.6%. Sample: peripheral blood, taken in the first trimester of pregnancy. This clonotype was obtained from a female donor in good health, enrolled as a control in a pregnancy study. The chain has TRBV4-2 and TRBJ2-2; TRBD2 matches at 12 bases. The CDR3 region has the DNA TGTGCCAGCAGCCCCGGTGGACTAGCGGGAAACACCGGGGAGCTGTTTTTT. Translation gives CASSPGGLAGNTGELFF.